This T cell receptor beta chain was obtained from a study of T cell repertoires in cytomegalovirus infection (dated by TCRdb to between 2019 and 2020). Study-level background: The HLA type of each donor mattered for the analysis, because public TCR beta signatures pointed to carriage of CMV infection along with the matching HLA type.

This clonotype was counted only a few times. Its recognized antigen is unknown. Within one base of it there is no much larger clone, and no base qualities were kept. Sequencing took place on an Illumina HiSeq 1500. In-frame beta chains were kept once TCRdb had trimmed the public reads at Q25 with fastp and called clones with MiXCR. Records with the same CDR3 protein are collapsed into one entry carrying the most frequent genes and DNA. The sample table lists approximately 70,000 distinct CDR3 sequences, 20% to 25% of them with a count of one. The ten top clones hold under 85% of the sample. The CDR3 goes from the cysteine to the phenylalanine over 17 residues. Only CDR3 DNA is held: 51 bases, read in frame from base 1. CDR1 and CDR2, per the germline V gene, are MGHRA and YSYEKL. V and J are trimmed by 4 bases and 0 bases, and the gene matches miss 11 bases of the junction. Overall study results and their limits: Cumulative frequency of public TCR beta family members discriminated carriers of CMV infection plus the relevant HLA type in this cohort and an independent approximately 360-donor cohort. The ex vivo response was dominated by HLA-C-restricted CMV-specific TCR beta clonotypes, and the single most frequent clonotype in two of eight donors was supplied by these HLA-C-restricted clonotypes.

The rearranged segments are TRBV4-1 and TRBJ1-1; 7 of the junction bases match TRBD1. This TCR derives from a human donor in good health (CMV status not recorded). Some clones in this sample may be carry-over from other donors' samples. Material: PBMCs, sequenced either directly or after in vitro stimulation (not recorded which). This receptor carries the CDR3 CASSPTSTGTMNTEAFF. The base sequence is TGCGCCAGCAGCCCCACCTCGACAGGGACTATGAACACTGAAGCTTTCTTT.